Included here is one TCR beta chain sequence, with context. The CDR3 covers 14 residues. After removal of 3 bases from V and 6 bases from J, the junction contained 6 bases not matched to a gene. In germline, CDR1 is KGHSH, CDR2 LQKENI. This entry comes from a study of blood T cell repertoires in COVID-19. Followed longitudinally, the Seattle patients had been enrolled during active infection. In the original workflow: Estimates of nucleated cell counts were drawn from the amplification of reference gene primers. The table came from immunoSEQ multiplex PCR; TCRdb's copy has only in-frame clones and leaves some out. That table supplies the V and J calls and clone size; D and trimming were determined from the DNA. The sample includes 250,000 to 350,000 clones, approximately 93% seen only once; the top ten take around 2%.

The rearrangement uses TRBV18 and TRBJ2-7; 9 bases map to TRBD2. The sample taken for sequencing was peripheral blood. This sequence originates from a woman between 25 and 40 years old with COVID-19, enrolled during active disease. The chain's CDR3 is CASSPASGTGEQYF. The DNA of the CDR3 is TGTGCCAGCTCACCTGCTAGCGGGACCGGCGAGCAGTACTTC. Combining the CDR3 with reference TRBV18 and TRBJ2-7 gives the whole variable domain NAGVMQNPRHLVRRRGQEARLRCSPMKGHSHVYWYRQLPEEGLKFMVYLQKENIIDESGMPKERFSAEFPKEGPSILRIQQVVRGDSAAYFCASSPASGTGEQYFGPGTRLTVT.